Shown below are 2 T cell receptor beta chains from a single sample sequenced in a study of blood T cells in healthy people across ages. Primers used in a second PCR of roughly 6 to 11 cycles were a sample-barcoded 5' primer and a J-beta primer mix. TCRdb re-analysed the 5' RACE reads in MiXCR, keeping a single row per CDR3 protein. The sample carries a few hundred thousand distinct CDR3 sequences, more than 45% recorded once. Sequenced sample: blood. Source of these receptors: a man aged 60 to 75 in good health.

The genes are TRBV13 and TRBJ2-4; possible D gene TRBD2, 5 bases. The DNA end is more similar to TRBJ2-7, so the J call may be wrong. Per germline, CDR1 PRHDT and CDR2 FYEKMQ (reference sequence). This CDR3 contains 16 residues. The CDR3 here is CASSRESDLAHAEQYF. CDR3 nucleotide sequence: TGTGCCAGCAGCCGGGAATCGGACCTAGCTCACGCCGAGCAGTACTTC.

There are many counts of this clonotype. The V gene is TRBV29-1, the J gene TRBJ2-3, with 10 bases lining up with TRBD2. V was pared by 4 bases and J by 3 bases, with 7 bases of the junction left unmatched. The CDR3 is made up of 15 amino acids. Germline CDR1 and CDR2: SQVTM and ANQGSEA. CDR3 sequence reads: CSVASGRAGTDTQYF. In nucleotides, the CDR3 is TGCAGCGTTGCCAGCGGGAGGGCCGGTACAGATACGCAGTATTTT.